The 20 T cell receptor beta chains below come from one sample, sequenced in a study of blood T cells in healthy people across ages. PCR was performed a second time for roughly 7 to 12 cycles using a sample-barcoded 5' primer and a J-beta primer mix. A single record per CDR3 protein comes from TCRdb applying MiXCR to the 5' RACE reads. Among about 1.4 million distinct CDR3 sequences listed, around 55% were seen once. The sample consisted of blood. The receptors shown here come from a man between 18 and 35 years old in good health.

CDR3 amino acids: CASSSHRTPNEKLFF. In nucleotides, the CDR3 is TGTGCCAGCAGTTCTCACAGGACTCCGAATGAAAAACTGTTTTTT. The V call is TRBV12-3 or TRBV12-4, the J call TRBJ1-4; D is perhaps TRBD1 (5 bases). The CDR3 is 15 amino acids. The germline V and J ends were trimmed by 4 bases and 5 bases, with 14 bases remaining between them.

This clonotype was recorded a few times. The rearrangement uses TRBV29-1 and TRBJ1-2; 7 bases are a match to TRBD1. Germline V lookup: CDR1 SQVTM, CDR2 ANQGSEA. CDR3 length: 17 amino acids. V lost 0 bases and J lost 0; bases outside the gene matches: 10. The CDR3 DNA reads as TGCAGCGTTGAAGATGAGGCCAGGGGGGTAGCTAACTATGGCTACACCTTC. Amino acid sequence: CSVEDEARGVANYGYTF.

The chain couples TRBV4-2 to TRBJ2-3, with D possibly matching TRBD2 (6 bases). Per germline, CDR1 LGHNA and CDR2 YNFKEQ. The CDR3 is made up of 16 amino acids. With 1 base removed from V and 3 bases from J, the gap between germline ends came to 14 bases. CDR3 in amino acids: CASSQGRTGVTDTQYF. In DNA form, the CDR3 reads TGTGCCAGCAGCCAAGGTCGAACGGGAGTGACAGATACGCAGTATTTT.

This chain joins TRBV5-8 and TRBJ2-1; 8 nucleotides agree with TRBD2. V was pared by 6 bases and J by 4 bases, with 12 bases of the junction left unmatched. Germline assignment: CDR1 SGHTS and CDR2 YDEGEE. The CDR3 sequence is 16 residues long. The CDR3 loop is CASTLLRLAQYNEQFF. Written as DNA, the CDR3 is TGTGCCAGCACCCTCCTACGACTAGCGCAATACAATGAGCAGTTCTTC.

For the CDR3, the DNA is TGTGCCAGCAGTTCCACAGCGGTGGGCACTGAAGCTTTCTTT. This encodes CASSSTAVGTEAFF. The genes are TRBV12-3 or TRBV12-4 and TRBJ1-1; no clear D gene. Trimming stripped 4 bases from V and 4 bases from J, with 13 bases between. The CDR3 runs to 14 residues.

The rearrangement links TRBV4-1 to TRBJ2-1, with D possibly being TRBD2 (5 bases). The CDR3 totals 12 residues. V lost 1 base and J lost 8, with 6 bases in between. Germline loops: CDR1 MGHRA, CDR2 YSYEKL. CDR3 sequence reads: CASSQAGDEQFF. CDR3 in DNA: TGCGCCAGCAGCCAAGCCGGGGATGAGCAGTTCTTC.

The chain carries TRBV6-2 or TRBV6-3 and TRBJ2-7; D is unclear. V lost 0 bases and J 1 base, leaving 7 bases between the germline ends. There are 14 residues in the CDR3. The germline CDR1 and CDR2 sequences are MNHEY and SVGEGT. CDR3 amino acids: CASSYSGHSYEQYF. CDR3 sequence (DNA): TGTGCCAGCAGTTACTCGGGTCATTCCTACGAGCAGTACTTC.

The CDR3 loop is CASSSSVVYGYTF. DNA for the CDR3: TGTGCCAGCAGCTCATCCGTGGTCTATGGCTACACCTTC. V is TRBV6-1 and J is TRBJ1-2; unclear D gene. The germline V and J ends were trimmed by 6 bases and 4 bases, with 12 bases remaining between them. CDR1 is MNHNS and CDR2 is SASEGT in the germline V gene. CDR3 length: 13 amino acids.

This clonotype has more than one count but fewer than ten. V and J are TRBV20-1 and TRBJ2-7; the D gene could be TRBD1 or TRBD2 (5 bases each). Germline lookup yields CDR1 DFQATT and CDR2 SNEGSKA (reference sequence). This CDR3 is built from 14 residues. V lost 6 bases, J lost 2 bases, and 17 bases lay in between. The CDR3 here is CSAFGRDGTYEQYF. DNA for the CDR3: TGCAGTGCCTTTGGAAGGGACGGAACCTACGAGCAGTACTTC.

The chain links TRBV3-1 to TRBJ2-7, with 7 bases that match TRBD1. V dropped 3 bases and J dropped 3; count of bases not matched to a gene: 2. This CDR3 contains 13 residues. Germline-derived CDR1 and CDR2 are LGHDT and YNNKEL (reference sequence). The CDR3 DNA reads as TGTGCCAGCAGCCACCCAGGGGGCTACGAGCAGTACTTC. Translated: CASSHPGGYEQYF.

The chain employs TRBV20-1 and TRBJ2-7; 9 bases are a match to TRBD2. V trimming: 5 bases; J trimming: 6 bases; junction bases outside the gene matches: 11. Germline CDR1 and CDR2: DFQATT and SNEGSKA (reference sequence). CDR3 length: 14 amino acids. This chain's CDR3 is CSAGAASGVPEQYF. In DNA, the CDR3 is TGCAGTGCTGGGGCGGCTAGCGGGGTTCCCGAGCAGTACTTC.

The V gene is TRBV7-2, the J gene TRBJ2-3; maybe TRBD1 (6 bases). CDR3 length equals 17 residues. Per germline, CDR1 SGHTA and CDR2 FQGNSA. Trimming removed 1 base from V and 7 bases from J, with 21 bases in between. CDR3 loop: CASSLVIWGQAQHTQYF. DNA of the CDR3: TGTGCCAGCAGCTTAGTGATCTGGGGGCAAGCACAACATACGCAGTATTTT.

The gene calls are TRBV9 and TRBJ2-3; possible D gene TRBD1, 5 bases. Germline loops: CDR1 SGDLS, CDR2 YYNGEE. The CDR3 contains 16 residues. Trimming took 4 bases from V and 1 from J, leaving 16 bases between them. CDR3 DNA: TGTGCCAGCAGCAAAGACCAGCCCAGGGGCACAGATACGCAGTATTTT. Protein product: CASSKDQPRGTDTQYF.

On this clonotype: The junction shows a germline mismatch at one end, possibly a read error. V gene TRBV9 combines with J gene TRBJ2-6; D is uncertain. CDR3 size: 14 residues. CDR1 is SGDLS and CDR2 is YYNGEE in the germline V gene. The CDR3 loop reads CAGSPIAGANVLTF. CDR3 DNA sequence: TGTGCCGGCAGTCCGATCGCTGGGGCCAACGTCCTGACTTTC. Full variable domain (missing parts from reference TRBV9 and TRBJ2-6): DSGVTQTPKHLITATGQRVTLRCSPRSGDLSVYWYQQSLDQGLQFLIQYYNGEERAKGNILERFSAQQFPDLHSELNLSSLELGDSALYFCAGSPIAGANVLTFGAGSRLTVL.

Note on this clonotype: A read error may explain this, as a much larger clone is one base away. The V and J genes are TRBV27 and TRBJ2-1; TRBD1 is a possible D gene (5 bases). CDR1 and CDR2 from the germline V gene are MNHEY and SMNVEV (reference sequence). The CDR3 spans 13 residues. CDR3 bases: TGTGCCAGCAGTTACGATAGGGGTAATGAGCAGTTATTC. This encodes CASSYDRGNEQLF.

V usage is TRBV6-5 and J usage is TRBJ2-7; weak D call: TRBD2 (6 bases). The V and J ends lost 7 bases and 2 bases respectively, with 12 bases between them. The CDR3 is made up of 13 amino acids. The germline gives CDR1 MNHEY, CDR2 SVGAGI. In DNA form, the CDR3 reads TGTGCCAGCATTAGCGGACTCACCTACGAGCAGTACTTC. Its translation: CASISGLTYEQYF.

The rearrangement uses TRBV20-1 and TRBJ2-1; TRBD2 matches 7 bases. Germline loops: CDR1 DFQATT, CDR2 SNEGSKA (reference sequence). Trimming at V came to 3 bases and at J to 7 bases, leaving 3 bases not matched to a gene. The CDR3 has 12 residues. The CDR3 coding sequence is TGCAGTGCTAGTTGGGGGGGGAATGAGCAGTTCTTC. It is translated as CSASWGGNEQFF.

The chain recombines TRBV5-1 with TRBJ1-1, with 7 bases identical to TRBD1. The CDR3 runs to 14 residues. From germline, CDR1 is SGHRS and CDR2 YFSETQ. V trimming: 2 bases; J trimming: 6 bases; junction bases outside the gene matches: 7. CDR3 in DNA: TGCGCCAGCAGCTTACAGGGGAGTTTGGCTGAAGCTTTCTTT. Translating gives CASSLQGSLAEAFF.

The chain is built from TRBV5-8 and TRBJ1-1; a weak D match, TRBD1 (6 bases). The ends were cut back, 4 bases at V and 11 bases at J, with 15 bases in the middle. CDR3 length: 12 residues. Germline V gives CDR1 SGHTS, CDR2 YDEGEE. CDR3 nucleotides: TGTGCCAGCAGCCCACGGACAGCGTGGGCTTTCTTT. As protein: CASSPRTAWAFF.

This chain joins TRBV18 and TRBJ1-6; the D is unclear. The CDR3 contains 14 residues. Trimming left V 3 bases short and J 7 bases short, with 10 bases between. Germline CDR1 reads KGHSH; CDR2 reads LQKENI. The CDR3 sequence is CASSPNGENSPLHF. The CDR3 DNA reads TGTGCCAGCTCACCTAACGGAGAGAATTCACCCCTCCACTTT.